The next 21 T cell receptor beta chains were all read from a single sample in a study of blood T cell repertoires in COVID-19. Libraries were prepared by immunoSEQ multiplex PCR; TCRdb keeps only in-frame clonotypes and omits some of them. The sample lists approximately 10,000 clones, 85% to 90% occurring once. Material for sequencing was peripheral blood. All receptors derive from a woman aged 55-69 years with active COVID-19.

V is TRBV5-4 and J is TRBJ1-2, with TRBD1 matching 7 bases. The CDR3 is 14 amino acids. Germline assignment: CDR1 SGHNT and CDR2 YYREEE (reference sequence). Unmatched junction bases numbered 6, after V lost 4 bases and J lost 3 bases. CDR3 nucleotide sequence: TGTGCCAGCAGCCCGACCGGGACAGACTATGGCTACACCTTC. It yields the protein CASSPTGTDYGYTF.

The count of this clone is one. The chain recombines TRBV6-5 with TRBJ1-4; D might be TRBD1 (5 bases). CDR3 length: 15 residues. The germline V gene encodes CDR1 MNHEY and CDR2 SVGAGI. Trimming cost V 9 bases and J 2 bases, with 16 bases left between them. The CDR3 protein is CASGGARSTNEKLFF. The CDR3 DNA is TGTGCCAGTGGAGGGGCGCGGTCTACTAATGAAAAACTGTTTTTT.

The chain uses TRBV11-2 and TRBJ2-3; D might be TRBD1 (5 bases). Germline assignment: CDR1 SGHAT and CDR2 FQNNGV. V gave up 6 bases and J gave up 4 bases, with 17 bases separating them. This CDR3 has 15 residues. CDR3 in DNA: TGTGCCAGCAGTCGACAGTCACCCGGCCCAGATACGCAGTATTTT. Amino acid sequence: CASSRQSPGPDTQYF.

This chain connects TRBV7-9 to TRBJ2-1; D is perhaps TRBD2 (8 bases). With 5 bases removed from V and 10 bases from J, the gap between germline ends came to 24 bases. There are 16 residues in the CDR3. The germline V gene encodes CDR1 SEHNR and CDR2 FQNEAQ (reference sequence). CDR3 DNA: TGTGCCAGCAGCACCGGGGACAGCGGGGGTATAGAGGAGCAGTTCTTC. Amino acids: CASSTGDSGGIEEQFF. Drawing the rest from reference TRBV7-9 and TRBJ2-1, the complete variable domain is DTGVSQNPRHKITKRGQNVTFRCDPISEHNRLYWYRQTLGQGPEFLTYFQNEAQLEKSRLLSDRFSAERPKGSFSTLEIQRTEQGDSAMYLCASSTGDSGGIEEQFFGPGTRLTVL.

The V gene is TRBV3-1 (or the pseudogene TRBV3-2), the J gene TRBJ2-1; D gene ambiguous. The V end was cut by 1 base, the J end by 12 bases, with 10 bases between. This CDR3 has 12 residues. Germline CDR1 is LGHDT and CDR2 is YNNKEL (reference sequence). CDR3 nucleotide sequence: TGTGCCAGCAGCCAAGTCGAGAGAGGGCAGTTCTTC. Its protein is CASSQVERGQFF.

This clone came up once. The chain combines TRBV3-1 (or the pseudogene TRBV3-2) with TRBJ2-7; 8 bases map to TRBD2. Trimming removed 3 bases from V and 7 bases from J; junction bases left unmatched: 11. There are 15 residues in the CDR3. The germline V gene encodes CDR1 LGHDT and CDR2 YNNKEL (reference sequence). CDR3 DNA: TGTGCCAGCAGCCAGGCGGGACTAGGGGAAAAGGAGCAGTACTTC. This gives the protein CASSQAGLGEKEQYF.

The chain couples TRBV6-5 to TRBJ2-7, with D perhaps TRBD2 (6 bases). The CDR3 is 13 amino acids. V lost 7 bases to trimming and J lost 3 bases, with 13 bases between them. Germline V CDR1 and CDR2: MNHEY, SVGAGI. The CDR3 loop reads CASTIGGNYEQYF. DNA for the CDR3: TGTGCCAGCACCATTGGCGGGAACTACGAGCAGTACTTC.

This clone was found once. The gene calls are TRBV7-9 and TRBJ2-1; 13 bases fit TRBD2. The CDR3 sequence is 16 residues long. Germline V gene data show CDR1 as SEHNR and CDR2 as FQNEAQ (reference sequence). The V segment lost 5 bases and the J segment 4 bases; nucleotides outside the gene matches: 5. The chain's CDR3 is CASSLMGLAGYNEQFF. In DNA, the CDR3 is TGTGCCAGCAGCCTCATGGGACTAGCGGGGTACAATGAGCAGTTCTTC.

This clone has more than one count but fewer than ten. The chain links TRBV4-2 to TRBJ1-3; D gene ambiguous. The germline CDR1 and CDR2 sequences are LGHNA and YNFKEQ. V was pared by 1 base and J by 0 bases, with 7 bases between. The CDR3 has 15 amino acids. The CDR3 loop is CASSQGRSSGNTIYF. The CDR3 nucleotides read TGTGCCAGCAGCCAAGGCCGGAGCTCTGGAAACACCATATATTTT.

The J gene is TRBJ1-2, the V gene TRBV25-1; D unresolved. Germline V gene sequence: CDR1 MGHDK, CDR2 SYGVNS. Trimming pared 4 bases from V and 7 bases from J, leaving 7 bases between. This CDR3 contains 11 residues. The CDR3 region is CASSGISGYTF. The DNA of the CDR3 is TGTGCCAGCAGTGGCATCAGTGGCTACACCTTC.

In this sample, this clone turned up once. J is TRBJ1-1 and V is TRBV29-1; D remains unclear. CDR1 and CDR2 (germline): SQVTM, ANQGSEA. CDR3 length: 14 residues. Deletions cut 5 bases from V and 4 bases from J, with 17 bases between. The CDR3 region is CSVIGGVGSTEAFF. CDR3 bases: TGCAGCGTTATAGGAGGCGTGGGGAGCACTGAAGCTTTCTTT.

This chain uses TRBV28 with TRBJ2-7; 7 bases align to TRBD2. Losses at the gene ends were 3 bases for V and 2 bases for J; bases not matched to a gene: 10. The CDR3 has 16 amino acids. CDR1 is MDHEN and CDR2 is SYDVKM in the germline V gene. CDR3 loop: CASSFRTGGLTYEQYV. CDR3 sequence (DNA): TGTGCCAGCAGTTTCCGCACGGGAGGCCTTACCTACGAGCAGTACGTC.

This clone has a single count. The rearrangement joins TRBV24-1 to TRBJ1-3; D perhaps matches TRBD1 (5 bases). Germline loops: CDR1 KGHDR, CDR2 SFDVKD. Trimming shortened V by 6 bases and J by 0 bases, and 11 bases separated the two germline ends. The CDR3 is made up of 15 amino acids. The CDR3 nucleotides are TGTGCCACCAGTTCGGGGGGATCCTCTGGAAACACCATATATTTT. Amino acid sequence: CATSSGGSSGNTIYF.

This chain links TRBV19 with TRBJ2-5, with D perhaps matching TRBD1 (6 bases). The germline CDR1 and CDR2 sequences are LNHDA and SQIVND (reference sequence). Trimming took off 11 bases at V and 0 bases at J, with 13 bases between the two ends. The CDR3 runs 13 residues. As DNA, the CDR3 is TGTGCCTCCGCCGGGACATACCAAGAGACCCAGTACTTC. This translates into CASAGTYQETQYF.

This sequence joins TRBV2 and TRBJ2-1, with 10 positions matching TRBD1. The germline V gene encodes CDR1 SNHLY and CDR2 FYNNEI. The CDR3 is 15 amino acids. After removal of 2 bases from V and 6 bases from J, the junction contained 4 bases not matched to a gene. The CDR3 coding sequence is TGTGCCAGCAGTGAATGGGGACAGGGGATCAATGAGCAGTTCTTC. Its protein product is CASSEWGQGINEQFF.

The chain is built from TRBV5-1 and TRBJ2-1, with 15 nucleotides matching TRBD2. The junction had 3 bases not matched to a gene; V was cut back by 1 base and J by 4 bases. CDR1 and CDR2 (germline): SGHRS, YFSETQ. The CDR3 totals 17 residues. Written as DNA, the CDR3 is TGCGCCAGCAGCTTGACCGGACTAGCGGGGGGGTACAATGAGCAGTTCTTC. Protein sequence: CASSLTGLAGGYNEQFF.

The chain links TRBV5-4 to TRBJ2-3, with 8 positions matching TRBD1. CDR3 size: 15 residues. V was clipped by 0 bases and J by 3 bases; unmatched bases: 3. Looked up from germline, CDR1 is SGHNT and CDR2 is YYREEE (reference sequence). The chain's CDR3 is CASSLGQGSTDTQYF. In nucleotides, the CDR3 is TGTGCCAGCAGCTTGGGACAGGGGAGTACAGATACGCAGTATTTT.

The chain is built from TRBV19 and TRBJ1-1; 8 bases agree with TRBD1. The CDR3 consists of 17 residues. V dropped 5 bases and J dropped 1; count of bases not matched to a gene: 12. Germline loops: CDR1 LNHDA, CDR2 SQIVND (reference sequence). Here the CDR3 DNA reads TGTGCCAGTAGTCCCCGGACAGGGAGGATAGGGAACACTGAAGCTTTCTTT. Translated, it gives CASSPRTGRIGNTEAFF.

The chain links TRBV9 to TRBJ2-5; D is ambiguous. Germline loops: CDR1 SGDLS, CDR2 YYNGEE. This CDR3 is 15 amino acids long. The ends were cut back, 4 bases at V and 6 bases at J, with 19 bases in the middle. The CDR3 sequence: CASSPEASTSKTQYF. The DNA for the CDR3 is TGTGCCAGCAGCCCCGAGGCCTCAACGTCGAAGACCCAGTACTTC.

This clone was seen once. The chain couples TRBV24-1 to TRBJ1-2; perhaps TRBD1 as D (5 bases). This CDR3 has 16 amino acids. From germline, CDR1 is KGHDR and CDR2 SFDVKD. Trimming pared 5 bases from V and 3 bases from J, leaving 18 bases between. The CDR3: CATSGGGAPDHYGYTF. The CDR3 DNA follows: TGTGCCACCAGTGGTGGCGGGGCCCCCGACCACTATGGCTACACCTTC.

V usage is TRBV3-1 (or the pseudogene TRBV3-2) and J usage is TRBJ1-1; 9 positions match TRBD1. This CDR3 is built from 15 residues. CDR1 LGHDT and CDR2 YNNKEL come from the germline V gene (reference sequence). The ends lost 3 bases at V and 4 bases at J; junction bases unmatched: 6. Here the CDR3 DNA reads TGTGCCAGCAGCCACCAACAGGGGGCGAGCACTGAAGCTTTCTTT. It encodes CASSHQQGASTEAFF.